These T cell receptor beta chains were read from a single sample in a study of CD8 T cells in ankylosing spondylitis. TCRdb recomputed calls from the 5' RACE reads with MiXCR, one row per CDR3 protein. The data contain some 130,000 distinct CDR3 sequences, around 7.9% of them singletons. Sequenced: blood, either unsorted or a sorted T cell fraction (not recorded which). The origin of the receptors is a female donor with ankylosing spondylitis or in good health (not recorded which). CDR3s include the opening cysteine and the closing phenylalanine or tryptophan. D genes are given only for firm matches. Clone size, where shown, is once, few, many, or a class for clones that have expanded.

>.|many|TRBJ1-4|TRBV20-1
CSAFDSLNEKLFF
TGCAGTGCTTTTGACAGCCTTAATGAAAAACTGTTTTTT
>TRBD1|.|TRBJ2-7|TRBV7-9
CASSLTRARQGAYEQYF
TGTGCCAGCAGCTTAACAAGAGCAAGACAGGGGGCCTACGAGCAGTACTTC
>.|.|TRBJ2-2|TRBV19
CASSIAENTGELFF
TGTGCCAGTAGTATAGCTGAGAACACCGGGGAGCTGTTTTTT
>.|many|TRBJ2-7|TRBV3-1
CASSPARTFNEQYF
TGTGCCAGCAGCCCTGCCCGGACATTCAACGAGCAGTACTTC
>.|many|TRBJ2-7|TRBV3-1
CASSQDGAYEQYF
TGTGCCAGCAGCCAAGACGGAGCCTACGAGCAGTACTTC
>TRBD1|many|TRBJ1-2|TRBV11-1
CASSLLGTGGAGNYGYTF
TGTGCCAGCAGCTTATTGGGGACAGGGGGCGCCGGTAACTATGGCTACACCTTC
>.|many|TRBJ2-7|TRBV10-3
CAISDSALEQYF
TGTGCCATCAGTGACTCCGCGCTCGAGCAGTACTTC
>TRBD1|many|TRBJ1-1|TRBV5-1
CASSQDREEAFF
TGCGCCAGCAGTCAAGACAGGGAGGAAGCTTTCTTT
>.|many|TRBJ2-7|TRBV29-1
CSVGGGYEQYF
TGCAGCGTTGGTGGTGGGTACGAGCAGTACTTC
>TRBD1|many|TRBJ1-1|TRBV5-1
CASSRGTGRRFTEAFF
TGCGCCAGCAGCCGCGGGACAGGGAGGCGGTTCACTGAAGCTTTCTTT
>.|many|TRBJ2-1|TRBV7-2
CASSQYPGLSSYNEQFF
TGTGCCAGCAGCCAGTACCCGGGACTGAGCTCCTACAATGAGCAGTTCTTC
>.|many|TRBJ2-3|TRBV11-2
CASSLGRGTDTQYF
TGTGCCAGCAGCTTAGGGCGTGGCACAGATACGCAGTATTTT
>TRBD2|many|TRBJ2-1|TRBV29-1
CSTHRTSGVNEQFF
TGCAGCACCCACAGGACTAGCGGAGTCAATGAGCAGTTCTTC
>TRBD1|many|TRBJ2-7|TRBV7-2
CASSSDRGRGPQYF
TGTGCCAGCAGCTCCGACAGGGGGCGAGGCCCACAGTACTTC
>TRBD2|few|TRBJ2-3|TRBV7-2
CASSLLAGQQYF
TGTGCCAGCAGCTTACTAGCGGGGCAACAGTATTTT
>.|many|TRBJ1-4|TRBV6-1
CASSPLDFEKLFF
TGTGCCAGCAGCCCACTAGACTTTGAAAAACTGTTTTTT
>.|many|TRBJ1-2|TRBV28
CASSFTSGGYGYTF
TGTGCCAGCAGTTTCACATCTGGGGGCTATGGCTACACCTTC
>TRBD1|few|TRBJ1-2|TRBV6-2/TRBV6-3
CATRTGGYGYTF
TGTGCCACCAGGACAGGGGGCTATGGCTACACCTTC
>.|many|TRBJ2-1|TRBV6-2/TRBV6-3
CASSPEGGPGLSSYNEQFF
TGTGCCAGCAGTCCCGAGGGCGGTCCCGGATTAAGCTCCTACAATGAGCAGTTCTTC
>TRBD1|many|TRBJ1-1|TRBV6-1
CASPLGTDFGRGTEAFF
TGTGCCAGCCCCTTGGGGACAGACTTCGGGAGGGGGACTGAAGCTTTCTTT
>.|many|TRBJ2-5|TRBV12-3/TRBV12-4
CASNQHQNQETQYF
TGTGCCAGCAACCAACACCAGAACCAAGAGACCCAGTACTTC
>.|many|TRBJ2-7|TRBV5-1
CASSRTRGNYEQYF
TGCGCCAGCTCCCGAACACGAGGAAACTACGAGCAGTACTTC
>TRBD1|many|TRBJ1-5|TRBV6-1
CATGLDRDSNQPQHF
TGTGCCACCGGATTGGACAGGGATAGCAATCAGCCCCAGCATTTT
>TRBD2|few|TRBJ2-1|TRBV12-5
CASGLPGLPNLEQFF
TGTGCTAGTGGTCTCCCGGGACTACCCAATTTGGAGCAGTTCTTC
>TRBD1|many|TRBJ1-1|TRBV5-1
CASSGFRGSYTEAFF
TGCGCCAGCAGCGGATTCAGGGGGTCATACACTGAAGCTTTCTTT
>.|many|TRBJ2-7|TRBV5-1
CASSLAPTGGYEQYF
TGCGCCAGCAGCTTGGCGCCGACAGGAGGGTACGAGCAGTACTTC
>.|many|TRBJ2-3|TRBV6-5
CASSYSEGADTQYF
TGTGCCAGCAGTTACTCGGAGGGTGCAGATACGCAGTATTTT
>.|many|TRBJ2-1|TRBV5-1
CASSLDRDNEQFF
TGCGCCAGCAGCTTGGACAGGGATAATGAGCAGTTCTTC
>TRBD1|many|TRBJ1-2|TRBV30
CAWTRQGSYSNYGYTF
TGTGCCTGGACCCGACAGGGGAGCTACTCTAACTATGGCTACACCTTC
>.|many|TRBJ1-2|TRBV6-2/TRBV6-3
CASSYRTEVGGYTF
TGTGCCAGCAGTTACCGGACAGAGGTGGGCGGCTACACCTTC
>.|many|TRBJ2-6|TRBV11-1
CASSLLHRTDSFSGANVLTF
TGTGCCAGCAGCTTACTGCACAGGACAGACTCCTTCTCTGGGGCCAACGTCCTGACTTTC
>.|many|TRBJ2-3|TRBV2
CASSEVQGGTQYF
TGTGCCAGCAGTGAGGTCCAGGGGGGTACGCAGTATTTT
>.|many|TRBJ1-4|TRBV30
CARQGNTGEKLFF
TGTGCCCGCCAAGGCAACACGGGGGAAAAACTGTTTTTT
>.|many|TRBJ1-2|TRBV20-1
CSALTGFSPGYTF
TGCAGTGCCTTGACAGGATTCTCACCGGGCTACACCTTC
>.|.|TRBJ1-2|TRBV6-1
CASRSLGTNYGYTF
TGTGCCAGCAGATCACTGGGAACTAACTATGGCTACACCTTC
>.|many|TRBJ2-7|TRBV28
CASSFAGEYF
TGTGCCAGCAGTTTCGCCGGAGAGTACTTC
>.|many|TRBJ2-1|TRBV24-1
CATSDGTPYNEQFF
TGTGCCACCAGTGATGGGACCCCCTACAATGAGCAGTTCTTC